A single sample gave rise to the 26 T cell receptor beta chains below, sequenced in a study of T-cell reconstitution after alpha-beta-depleted transplantation in children. The TCRbeta library incorporated unique molecular identifiers. MiXCR, run by TCRdb on the PCR reads, gives a single entry per CDR3 protein. Found here are around 960,000 distinct CDR3 sequences, less than 30% of them singletons; the top ten hold 28%. Sample: PBMCs, mostly from graft donor cells, taken 360 days after TCRalphabeta/CD19-depleted stem cell transplant. The origin of the receptors is a boy in the first two years of life who had a stem cell transplant for SCID, so the T cells may come from the graft donor.

The chain's CDR3 is CASSLFGGGGGNIQYF. The CDR3 nucleotides read TGTGCCAGCAGTCTGTTCGGGGGGGGCGGGGGAAACATTCAGTACTTC. The chain recombines TRBV12-3 or TRBV12-4 with TRBJ2-4; 8 nucleotides align to TRBD2. V shed 5 bases, J shed 6 bases, and the junction held 12 bases outside the gene matches. The CDR3 extends over 16 amino acids.

The rearrangement joins TRBV2 to TRBJ2-5; D is perhaps TRBD2 (5 bases). The CDR3 is 13 amino acids. V gave up 5 bases and J gave up 4 bases, with 11 bases separating them. From germline, CDR1 is SNHLY and CDR2 FYNNEI. The CDR3 nucleotides are TGTGCCAGCAGTTGGGAGACGGGAGAGACCCAGTACTTC. Translation gives CASSWETGETQYF.

The rearrangement uses TRBV27 and TRBJ2-7, with TRBD1 as a possible D gene (6 bases). CDR3 length: 15 amino acids. Germline CDR1 MNHEY, CDR2 SMNVEV (reference sequence). The V end was cut by 1 base, the J end by 3 bases, with 13 bases between. The CDR3 bases are TGTGCCAGCAGTTTATTGCAGGGGAGAGGCTACGAGCAGTACTTC. Translated: CASSLLQGRGYEQYF.

This chain uses TRBV4-2 with TRBJ1-2; D ambiguous. Germline V lookup: CDR1 LGHNA, CDR2 YNFKEQ. Trimming cost V 4 bases and J 2 bases, with 11 bases left between them. CDR3 size: 14 residues. CDR3 residues: CASSRGPENYGYTF. CDR3 DNA sequence: TGTGCCAGCAGCCGCGGGCCGGAGAACTATGGCTACACCTTC.

There are a few counts of this clonotype. The chain uses TRBV5-1 and TRBJ2-1; the D gene is possibly TRBD1 (6 bases). Germline V gene data show CDR1 as SGHRS and CDR2 as YFSETQ. This CDR3 comprises 16 residues. The V end lost 3 bases, the J end lost 9 bases, and 22 bases lay between the germline ends. CDR3 sequence: CASSYGDTTKRSEQFF. In DNA form, the CDR3 reads TGCGCCAGCAGCTACGGGGACACGACAAAAAGGAGTGAGCAGTTCTTC.

This clonotype was seen a handful of times. The rearrangement joins TRBV20-1 to TRBJ2-1; 7 bases are shared with TRBD2. This CDR3 is 15 amino acids long. Germline V gene sequence: CDR1 DFQATT, CDR2 SNEGSKA (reference sequence). After removal of 3 bases from V and 0 bases from J, the junction contained 5 bases not matched to a gene. CDR3 sequence: CSASGRRSSYNEQFF. The CDR3 DNA is TGCAGTGCTAGCGGGAGGAGGAGCTCCTACAATGAGCAGTTCTTC.

This clonotype occurred a few times. This chain's CDR3 is CASSFRPGQVNTEAFF. Written as DNA, the CDR3 is TGCGCCAGCAGCTTTAGACCGGGACAGGTGAACACTGAAGCTTTCTTT. V gene TRBV5-1 combines with J gene TRBJ1-1, with 8 bases identical to TRBD1. There are 16 residues in the CDR3. The trim removed 2 bases at V and 0 bases at J, leaving 6 bases unmatched. Per germline, CDR1 SGHRS and CDR2 YFSETQ. Variable domain in full (rest from reference TRBV5-1 and TRBJ1-1): KAGVTQTPRYLIKTRGQQVTLSCSPISGHRSVSWYQQTPGQGLQFLFEYFSETQRNKGNFPGRFSGRQFSNSRSEMNVSTLELGDSALYLCASSFRPGQVNTEAFFGQGTRLTVV.

The J gene is TRBJ2-3, the V gene TRBV20-1, with a weak D call TRBD1 (8 bases). V was shortened by 6 bases and J by 2 bases, with 18 bases between the two germline ends. The CDR3 runs to 15 residues. CDR1 is DFQATT, CDR2 SNEGSKA, per germline (reference sequence). The CDR3 protein is CSANYRGGNTDTQYF. In DNA form, the CDR3 reads TGCAGTGCGAACTACAGGGGGGGGAACACAGATACGCAGTATTTT.

The chain joins TRBV5-1 to TRBJ2-1, with D tentatively TRBD1 (7 bases). The CDR3 consists of 16 residues. Germline V lookup: CDR1 SGHRS, CDR2 YFSETQ. With 4 bases removed from V and 5 bases from J, the gap between germline ends came to 19 bases. The CDR3, as DNA: TGCGCCAGCAGCCGGGACTTGGACAGGCTTGACAATGAGCAGTTCTTC. It translates to CASSRDLDRLDNEQFF.

The chain employs TRBV5-1 and TRBJ2-3; 9 bases agree with TRBD1. Looked up from germline, CDR1 is SGHRS and CDR2 is YFSETQ. The CDR3 consists of 17 residues. The V gene end was trimmed by 2 bases and the J gene end by 3 bases; junction bases not matched to a gene: 10. In DNA, the CDR3 is TGCGCCAGCAGCTTACGGGGACAGGGATATATTACAGATACGCAGTATTTT. Amino acids: CASSLRGQGYITDTQYF. The whole variable domain, filled in from reference TRBV5-1 and TRBJ2-3, reads KAGVTQTPRYLIKTRGQQVTLSCSPISGHRSVSWYQQTPGQGLQFLFEYFSETQRNKGNFPGRFSGRQFSNSRSEMNVSTLELGDSALYLCASSLRGQGYITDTQYFGPGTRLTVL.

Note on this clonotype: One end of the junction does not line up with germline, which may come from a read error. The chain is built from TRBV10-3 and TRBJ2-3, with 7 bases that match TRBD1. Germline CDR1 and CDR2: ENHRY and SYGVKD. The length of the CDR3 is 15 residues. As DNA, the CDR3 is TGTGCCATCAGGGAAGACAGGGCCGCTGCAGATACGCGGTATTTT. Translated, it gives CAIREDRAAADTRYF.

This clonotype was detected a few times. This chain links TRBV20-1 with TRBJ2-5; TRBD2 aligns across 12 bases. From germline, CDR1 is DFQATT and CDR2 SNEGSKA (reference sequence). Trimming cost V 6 bases and J 1 base; bases outside gene matches: 9. The CDR3 sequence is 16 residues long. In DNA, the CDR3 is TGCAGTGCCCCCAGACTAGCGGGGGACCTCCAAGAGACCCAGTACTTC. This gives the protein CSAPRLAGDLQETQYF.

This clonotype was seen more than once but under ten times. The chain carries TRBV6-1 and TRBJ1-2; 10 bases align to TRBD1. The ends lost 5 bases at V and 4 bases at J; junction bases unmatched: 7. Germline V gives CDR1 MNHNS, CDR2 SASEGT. This CDR3 contains 15 residues. This chain's CDR3 is CASSQYGTGVYGYTF. CDR3 in DNA: TGTGCCAGCAGTCAATACGGGACAGGGGTCTATGGCTACACCTTC.

In DNA, the CDR3 is TGTGCCAGCAGCTTAGCGGGGGGCCCGGGAGCGCAGTATTTT. It yields the protein CASSLAGGPGAQYF. This chain joins TRBV7-9 and TRBJ2-3; D possibly matches TRBD1 or TRBD2 (6 bases each). CDR3 length: 14 residues. V dropped 0 bases and J dropped 10 bases, with 14 bases sitting between them. Germline V gene data show CDR1 as SEHNR and CDR2 as FQNEAQ (reference sequence).

This clonotype was detected ten times or more. This chain uses TRBV7-9 with TRBJ2-1; the match to TRBD1 covers 8 bases. J was trimmed by 4 bases and V by 5 bases; bases with no gene match: 4. Per germline, CDR1 SEHNR and CDR2 FQNEAQ (reference sequence). The CDR3 is 14 residues long. The CDR3 region has the DNA TGTGCCAGCAGCCCAGGGGACAGGTACAATGAGCAGTTCTTC. Encoded protein: CASSPGDRYNEQFF.

The table lists this clonotype with a few counts. CDR3 nucleotides: TGTGCCAGTAATCTAGGGCTTTGGCAGCCCCAGCATTTT. Its protein is CASNLGLWQPQHF. The genes are TRBV28 and TRBJ1-5; D is ambiguous. The germline CDR1 and CDR2 sequences are MDHEN and SYDVKM. V lost 9 bases and J lost 7, with 16 bases in between. The CDR3 extends over 13 amino acids.

This clonotype appeared a few times. The chain has TRBV15 and TRBJ2-5, with 12 bases aligning to TRBD2. This CDR3 comprises 17 residues. With 4 bases clipped from V and 7 bases from J, the junction kept 13 bases outside the gene matches. The V gene's germline CDR1 is LNHNV and CDR2 YYDKDF (reference sequence). Here the CDR3 DNA reads TGTGCCACCAGCACAAACCTTGGACTAGCGGGGATTCGGACCCAGTACTTC. It encodes CATSTNLGLAGIRTQYF.

To note about this clonotype: Likely a read error: the CDR3 ends without its conserved phenylalanine or tryptophan. It is unclear where the CDR3 begins or ends on the DNA, so no DNA is shown, and the CDR3 is as TCRdb lists it. This sequence joins TRBV12-3 or TRBV12-4 and TRBJ2-5. The CDR3 has 9 amino acids, counting both end residues. CDR3 region: CASSFAGRS.

The chain couples TRBV20-1 to TRBJ2-3; maybe TRBD1 (6 bases). CDR1 and CDR2 (germline): DFQATT, SNEGSKA (reference sequence). The ends were cut back, 6 bases at V and 1 base at J, with 14 bases in the middle. The CDR3 runs to 14 residues. The CDR3 bases are TGCAGTGCAAGGACAGCCCCTGGCACAGATACGCAGTATTTT. It is translated as CSARTAPGTDTQYF.

This clonotype has more than one count but fewer than ten. The chain uses TRBV15 and TRBJ2-1; 7 nucleotides agree with TRBD1. V was pared by 4 bases and J by 3 bases, with 6 bases of the junction left unmatched. The germline V gene has CDR1 LNHNV and CDR2 YYDKDF (reference sequence). The CDR3 sequence is 15 residues long. This CDR3 reads CATSIDRALYNEQFF. The CDR3, as DNA: TGTGCCACCAGCATTGACAGGGCCCTCTACAATGAGCAGTTCTTC.

The rearrangement uses TRBV15 and TRBJ2-1; no clear D. CDR1 LNHNV and CDR2 YYDKDF come from the germline V gene (reference sequence). V lost 0 bases and J 5 bases, leaving 8 bases between the germline ends. The CDR3 is made up of 14 amino acids. In DNA, the CDR3 is TGTGCCACCAGCAGAGATGTCATTAACAATGAGCAGTTCTTC. It codes for CATSRDVINNEQFF.

This clonotype was detected only a few times. The chain joins TRBV20-1 to TRBJ1-1; D gene uncertain. The germline CDR1 and CDR2 sequences are DFQATT and SNEGSKA (reference sequence). Trimming stripped 6 bases from V and 3 bases from J, with 20 bases between. The CDR3 loop spans 15 amino acids. Here the CDR3 reads CSAQDVGGRDTEAFF. The CDR3 DNA follows: TGCAGTGCCCAAGACGTCGGAGGGAGAGACACTGAAGCTTTCTTT.

This clonotype has more than one count but fewer than ten. The V and J genes are TRBV2 and TRBJ2-5; D may be TRBD1 or TRBD2 (5 bases each). CDR3 size: 16 residues. Deletions cut 1 base from V and 2 bases from J, with 14 bases between. The V gene's germline CDR1 is SNHLY and CDR2 FYNNEI. The DNA for the CDR3 is TGTGCCAGCAGTGAAGGGTTCGGGGCTTCGCAAGAGACCCAGTACTTC. Its protein is CASSEGFGASQETQYF.

The chain recombines TRBV5-1 with TRBJ2-7, with TRBD2 identical over 11 bases. Trimming cost V 3 bases and J 6 bases; bases outside gene matches: 14. Germline V gives CDR1 SGHRS, CDR2 YFSETQ. The CDR3 spans 17 residues. The CDR3 here is CASSSNALAGGPVEQYF. CDR3 sequence (DNA): TGCGCCAGCAGCTCGAACGCATTAGCGGGGGGGCCCGTCGAGCAGTACTTC.

The chain combines TRBV18 with TRBJ2-1; D possibly corresponds to TRBD1 (6 bases). V lost 0 bases and J lost 2, with 14 bases in between. CDR1 is KGHSH and CDR2 is LQKENI in the germline V gene. This CDR3 contains 17 residues. CDR3 sequence (DNA): TGTGCCAGCTCACCACCGTACGGACAGAGGGCCTACAATGAGCAGTTCTTC. It specifies CASSPPYGQRAYNEQFF.

This clonotype was picked up a small number of times. The V call is TRBV12-3 or TRBV12-4, the J call TRBJ2-1; a possible D gene is TRBD2 (6 bases). V was trimmed by 3 bases and J by 5 bases, leaving 14 bases between them. The CDR3 runs 15 residues. Here the CDR3 reads CASSFRSGGNNEQFF. CDR3 coding DNA: TGTGCCAGCAGTTTTCGTAGCGGTGGAAACAATGAGCAGTTCTTC.